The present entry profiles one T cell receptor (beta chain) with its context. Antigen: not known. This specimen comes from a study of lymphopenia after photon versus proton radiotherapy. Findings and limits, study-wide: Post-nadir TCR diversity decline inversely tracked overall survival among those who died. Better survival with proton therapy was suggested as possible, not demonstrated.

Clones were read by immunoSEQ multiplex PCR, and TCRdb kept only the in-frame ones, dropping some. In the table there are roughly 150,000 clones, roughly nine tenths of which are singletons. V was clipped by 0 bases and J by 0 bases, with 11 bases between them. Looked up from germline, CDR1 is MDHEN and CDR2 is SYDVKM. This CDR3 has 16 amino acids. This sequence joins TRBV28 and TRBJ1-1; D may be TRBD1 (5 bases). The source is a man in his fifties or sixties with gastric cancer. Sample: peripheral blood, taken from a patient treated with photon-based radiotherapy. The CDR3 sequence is CASSLWAGTMNTEAFF. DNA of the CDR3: TGTGCCAGCAGTTTATGGGCAGGGACCATGAACACTGAAGCTTTCTTT. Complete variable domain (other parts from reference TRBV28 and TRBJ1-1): DVKVTQSSRYLVKRTGEKVFLECVQDMDHENMFWYRQDPGLGLRLIYFSYDVKMKEKGDIPEGYSVSREKKERFSLILESASTNQTSMYLCASSLWAGTMNTEAFFGQGTRLTVV.